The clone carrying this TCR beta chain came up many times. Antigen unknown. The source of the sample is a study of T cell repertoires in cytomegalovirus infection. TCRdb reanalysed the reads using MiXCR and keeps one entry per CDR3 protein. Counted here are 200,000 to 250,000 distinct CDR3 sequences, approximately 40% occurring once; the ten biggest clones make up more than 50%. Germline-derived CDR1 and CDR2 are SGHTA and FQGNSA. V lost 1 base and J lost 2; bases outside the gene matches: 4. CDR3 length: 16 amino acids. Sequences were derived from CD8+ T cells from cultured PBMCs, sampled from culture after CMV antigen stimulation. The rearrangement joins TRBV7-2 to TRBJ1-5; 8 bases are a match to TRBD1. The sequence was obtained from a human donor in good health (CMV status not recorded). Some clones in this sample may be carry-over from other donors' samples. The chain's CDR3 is CASSLVGQGGNQPQHF. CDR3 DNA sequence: TGTGCCAGCAGCTTAGTTGGACAGGGAGGCAATCAGCCCCAGCATTTT.